The present T cell receptor beta chain was sequenced within a study of identifying expanded T cells in peripheral blood. Profiling relied on immunoSEQ multiplex PCR, and the TCRdb table lists in-frame clones only, not all of them. The sample shows fewer than 65,000 clones, more than 75% of them seen only once. V shed 4 bases and J 5 bases; nucleotides not matched to a gene: 5. The CDR3 is made up of 14 amino acids. In germline, CDR1 is GTSNPN, CDR2 SVGIG (reference sequence). The source material was blood. The rearrangement uses TRBV30 and TRBJ1-1; the match to TRBD1 covers 12 bases. This clonotype originated in a person aged 18 to 75 in good health. The CDR3 sequence is CAWTPGQGATEAFF. For the CDR3, the DNA is TGTGCCTGGACTCCGGGACAGGGGGCAACTGAAGCTTTCTTT.